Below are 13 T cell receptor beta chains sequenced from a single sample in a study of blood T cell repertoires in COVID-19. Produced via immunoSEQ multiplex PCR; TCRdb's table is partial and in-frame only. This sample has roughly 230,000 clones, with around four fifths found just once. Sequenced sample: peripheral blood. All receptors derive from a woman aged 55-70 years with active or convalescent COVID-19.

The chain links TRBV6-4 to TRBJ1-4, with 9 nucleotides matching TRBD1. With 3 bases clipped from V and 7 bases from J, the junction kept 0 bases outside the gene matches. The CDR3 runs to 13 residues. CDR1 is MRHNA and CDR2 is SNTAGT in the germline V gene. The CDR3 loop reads CASSEQGAEKLFF. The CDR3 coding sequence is TGTGCCAGCAGTGAACAGGGGGCTGAAAAACTGTTTTTT.

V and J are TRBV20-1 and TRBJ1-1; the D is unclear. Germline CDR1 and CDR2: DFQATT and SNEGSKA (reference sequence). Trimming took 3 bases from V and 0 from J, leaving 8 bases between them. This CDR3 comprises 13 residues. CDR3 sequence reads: CSASRDLNTEAFF. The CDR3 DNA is TGCAGTGCTAGTAGAGATCTGAACACTGAAGCTTTCTTT.

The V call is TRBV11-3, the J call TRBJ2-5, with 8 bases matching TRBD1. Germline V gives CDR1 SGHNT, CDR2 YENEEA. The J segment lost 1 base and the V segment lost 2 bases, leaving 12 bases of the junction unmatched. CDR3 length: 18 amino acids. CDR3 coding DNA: TGTGCCAGCAGCTTACGGAGTGCCCGGACAGGGATCCAAGAGACCCAGTACTTC. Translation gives CASSLRSARTGIQETQYF.

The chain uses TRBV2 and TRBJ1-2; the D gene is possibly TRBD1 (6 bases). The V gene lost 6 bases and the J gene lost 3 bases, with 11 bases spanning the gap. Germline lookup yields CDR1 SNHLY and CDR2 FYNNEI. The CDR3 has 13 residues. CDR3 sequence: CASRVGTHYGYTF. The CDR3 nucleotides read TGTGCCAGCAGGGTCGGGACACACTATGGCTACACCTTC. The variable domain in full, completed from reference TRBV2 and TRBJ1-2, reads EPEVTQTPSHQVTQMGQEVILRCVPISNHLYFYWYRQILGQKVEFLVSFYNNEISEKSEIFDDQFSVERPDGSNFTLKIRSTKLEDSAMYFCASRVGTHYGYTFGSGTRLTVV.

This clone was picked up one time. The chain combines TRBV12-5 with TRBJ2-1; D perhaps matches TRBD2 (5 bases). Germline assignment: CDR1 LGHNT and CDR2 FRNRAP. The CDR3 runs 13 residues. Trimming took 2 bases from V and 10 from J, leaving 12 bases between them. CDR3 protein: CASGLSSKGEQFF. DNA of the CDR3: TGTGCTAGTGGTTTGTCTAGCAAAGGGGAGCAGTTCTTC.

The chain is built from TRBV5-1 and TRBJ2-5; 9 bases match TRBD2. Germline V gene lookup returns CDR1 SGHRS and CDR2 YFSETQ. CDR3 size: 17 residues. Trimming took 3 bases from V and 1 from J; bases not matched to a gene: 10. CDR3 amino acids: CASSWAGGPQTQETQYF. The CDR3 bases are TGCGCCAGCAGCTGGGCGGGGGGGCCTCAGACCCAAGAGACCCAGTACTTC.

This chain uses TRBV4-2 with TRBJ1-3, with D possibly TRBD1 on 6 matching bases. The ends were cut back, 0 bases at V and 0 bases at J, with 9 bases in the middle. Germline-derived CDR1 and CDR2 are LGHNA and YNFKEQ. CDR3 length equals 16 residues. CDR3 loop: CASSQDPGASGNTIYF. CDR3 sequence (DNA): TGTGCCAGCAGCCAAGACCCAGGGGCCTCTGGAAACACCATATATTTT.

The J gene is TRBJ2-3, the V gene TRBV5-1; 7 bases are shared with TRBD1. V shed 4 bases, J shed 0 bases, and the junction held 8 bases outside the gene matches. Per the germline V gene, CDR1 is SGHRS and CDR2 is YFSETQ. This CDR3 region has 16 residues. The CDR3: CASSRVRDSSTDTQYF. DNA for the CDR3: TGCGCCAGCAGCCGGGTTCGGGACAGCAGCACAGATACGCAGTATTTT. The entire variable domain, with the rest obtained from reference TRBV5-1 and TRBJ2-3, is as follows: KAGVTQTPRYLIKTRGQQVTLSCSPISGHRSVSWYQQTPGQGLQFLFEYFSETQRNKGNFPGRFSGRQFSNSRSEMNVSTLELGDSALYLCASSRVRDSSTDTQYFGPGTRLTVL.

The CDR3 DNA follows: TGTGCCAGCAGCGTAGATCGGGGGACCCAGTACTTC. This gives the protein CASSVDRGTQYF. The chain couples TRBV9 to TRBJ2-5; perhaps TRBD2 as D (5 bases). Germline CDR1 SGDLS, CDR2 YYNGEE. With 0 bases removed from V and 7 bases from J, the gap between germline ends came to 7 bases. The CDR3 runs 12 residues. Drawing the rest from reference TRBV9 and TRBJ2-5, the complete variable domain is DSGVTQTPKHLITATGQRVTLRCSPRSGDLSVYWYQQSLDQGLQFLIQYYNGEERAKGNILERFSAQQFPDLHSELNLSSLELGDSALYFCASSVDRGTQYFGPGTRLLVL.

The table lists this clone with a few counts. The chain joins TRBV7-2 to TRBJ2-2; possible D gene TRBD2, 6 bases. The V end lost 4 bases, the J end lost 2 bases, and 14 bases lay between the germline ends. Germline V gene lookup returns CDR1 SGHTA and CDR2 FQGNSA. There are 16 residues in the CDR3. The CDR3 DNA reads TGTGCCAGCAGCTCCAGCCCGGGACTCAACACCGGGGAGCTGTTTTTT. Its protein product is CASSSSPGLNTGELFF. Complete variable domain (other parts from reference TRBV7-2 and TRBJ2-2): GAGVSQSPSNKVTEKGKDVELRCDPISGHTALYWYRQSLGQGLEFLIYFQGNSAPDKSGLPSDRFSAERTGGSVSTLTIQRTQQEDSAVYLCASSSSPGLNTGELFFGEGSRLTVL.

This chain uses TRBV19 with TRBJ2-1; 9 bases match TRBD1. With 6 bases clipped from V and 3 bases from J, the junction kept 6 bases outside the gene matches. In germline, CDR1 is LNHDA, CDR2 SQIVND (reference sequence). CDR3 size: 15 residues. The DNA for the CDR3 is TGTGCCAGTAGAGGGAGACAGGGGGGCTACAATGAGCAGTTCTTC. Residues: CASRGRQGGYNEQFF.

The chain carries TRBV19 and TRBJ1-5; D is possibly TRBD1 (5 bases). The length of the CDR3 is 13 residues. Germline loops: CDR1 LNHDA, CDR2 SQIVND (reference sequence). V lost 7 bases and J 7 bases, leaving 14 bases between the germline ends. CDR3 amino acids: CASNEGLGQPQHF. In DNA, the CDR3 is TGTGCCAGTAATGAGGGACTCGGCCAGCCCCAGCATTTT.

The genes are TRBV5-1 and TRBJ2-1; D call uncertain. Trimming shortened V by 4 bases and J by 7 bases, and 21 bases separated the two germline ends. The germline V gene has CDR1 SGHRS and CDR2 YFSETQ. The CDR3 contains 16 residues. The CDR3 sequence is CASSPVMALPANEQFF. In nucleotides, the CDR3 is TGCGCCAGCAGCCCCGTTATGGCCTTGCCAGCGAATGAGCAGTTCTTC.